This is a list of T cell receptor beta chains from one sample in a study of CD8+CD57+ T cells in acquired aplastic anemia. MiXCR was run by TCRdb on the reads, yielding one entry per CDR3 protein. The profile shows some 120,000 distinct CDR3 sequences, 55% to 60% of them singletons. The sample was sorted CD4+, CD8+, or CD8+CD57+ T cells (not recorded which) from PBMCs. These receptors all come from a human donor with aplastic anemia. Each CDR3 is given with its conserved first and last residue. The D gene is left open where the match is weak. Part of the rows lack a size; the others show once, few, many or a class for expanded clones.

TRBJ1-1 NA NA TRBV15 TGTGCCACCAGCAGATGGGGTAGGAACACTGAAGCTTTCTTT CATSRWGRNTEAFF
TRBJ2-5 TRBD2 NA TRBV2 TGTGCCAGCAACAGCGGGACCAAAGAGACCCAGTACTTC CASNSGTKETQYF
TRBJ2-2 NA NA TRBV7-9 TGTGCCAGCAGCTTCTCAGGGGCTAAGCTGTTTTTT CASSFSGAKLFF
TRBJ2-7 TRBD2 NA TRBV10-3 TGTGCCATCAGCGCGACTAGCGGGGGTTACGAGCAGTACTTC CAISATSGGYEQYF
TRBJ2-3 NA many TRBV29-1 TGCAGCGTTGGTGGAGGGGGGTTTGACACAGATACGCAGTATTTT CSVGGGGFDTDTQYF
TRBJ1-5 TRBD1 many TRBV10-3 TGTGCCACCTGGGACAGGGATAGCAATCAGCCCCAGCATTTT CATWDRDSNQPQHF
TRBJ2-1 NA many TRBV4-1 TGCGCCAGCAGCCAAGAAGAGCATTCGTCCTACAATGAGCAGTTCTTC CASSQEEHSSYNEQFF
TRBJ2-1 TRBD1 NA TRBV10-3 TGTGCCATCAGTCAGCCGGGACAGGGGGACAATGAGCAGTTCTTC CAISQPGQGDNEQFF
TRBJ2-2 TRBD1 many TRBV24-1 TGTGCCACCAGTGATTTCCGCTCACAGGGGTTGGGCGGGGAGCTGTTTTTT CATSDFRSQGLGGELFF
TRBJ1-6 NA NA TRBV7-6 TGTGCCAGCAGCTTAAGGACAGCCAATTCACCCCTCCACTTT CASSLRTANSPLHF
TRBJ1-5 NA few TRBV15 TGTGCCACCGCCGAAGGGGGGGATAGCAATCAGCCCCAGCATTTT CATAEGGDSNQPQHF
TRBJ2-2 TRBD1 NA TRBV19 TGTGCCAGTACTAAACGCGCCGGACAGGTAACGAACACCGGGGAGCTGTTTTTT CASTKRAGQVTNTGELFF
TRBJ2-2 NA many TRBV10-3 TGTGCCATCAGTCCACAGGGGAACACCGGGGAGCTGTTTTTT CAISPQGNTGELFF
TRBJ1-1 TRBD1 few TRBV25-1 TGTGCCAGCAGTGAGGGACAGGGGACGAGGCCGGGCACTGAAGCTTTCTTT CASSEGQGTRPGTEAFF
TRBJ2-2 NA NA TRBV2 TGTGCCACTACGGGGGGTTTAGGGGGCACCGGGGAGCTGTTTTTT CATTGGLGGTGELFF
TRBJ2-1 NA few TRBV28 TGTGCCAGCAGGGGAGGCAGGGAGAGGAATGAGCAGTTCTTC CASRGGRERNEQFF
TRBJ2-7 NA NA TRBV12-3/TRBV12-4 TGTGCCAGCAGTCCCTACCGGACCTACGAGCAGTACTTC CASSPYRTYEQYF
TRBJ2-1 TRBD2 NA TRBV14 TGTGCCAGCAGCCAGCACCTATTAGCGGGGGAGCAGTTCTTC CASSQHLLAGEQFF
TRBJ1-2 TRBD1 NA TRBV9 TGTGCCAGCAGCGCGTCGACAGGGGCCTATGGCTACACCTTC CASSASTGAYGYTF
TRBJ1-6 NA NA TRBV7-2 TGTGCCAGCAGCGCGCAGGGGATGAGTAATTCACCCCTCCACTTT CASSAQGMSNSPLHF
TRBJ2-7 TRBD1 NA TRBV27 TGTGCCAGCAGCACGGACTCCAGGGGGGAGCAGTACTTC CASSTDSRGEQYF
TRBJ2-3 NA NA TRBV20-1 TGCAGTGCTAGAGATGCTAGCAGTTCAACAGATACGCAGTATTTT CSARDASSSTDTQYF
TRBJ1-5 NA many TRBV9 TGTGCCAGCAGCGTAGACGGCAATCAGCCCCAGCATTTT CASSVDGNQPQHF
TRBJ2-5 TRBD1 once TRBV29-1 TGCAGCGGCAGGACAGGGGGCCAGGAGACCCAGTACTTC CSGRTGGQETQYF
TRBJ1-2 TRBD1 NA TRBV7-9 TGTGCCAGCAGCGTAGCAGGGGGAGAGGGTGGCTACACCTTC CASSVAGGEGGYTF
TRBJ1-3 TRBD1 NA TRBV25-1 TGTGCCAGCAGAGGGTTAACAGGGGGGGCTGGAAACACCATATATTTT CASRGLTGGAGNTIYF
TRBJ2-1 NA many TRBV6-5 TGTGCCAGCAGCCCGAGCTTCGACAGCCACAATGAGCAGTTCTTC CASSPSFDSHNEQFF
TRBJ2-7 NA few TRBV7-2 TGTGCCAGCACCTTGCTGGACGGGTACGAGCAGTACTTC CASTLLDGYEQYF
TRBJ1-1 NA NA TRBV2 TGTGCCAGCAGTTACCGGATAATGAACACTGAAGCTTTCTTT CASSYRIMNTEAFF
TRBJ2-1 NA NA TRBV5-1 TGCGCCTGCAGCGCTGAGGGGGGGGGCGCAGTTCATGAGCAGTTCTTC CACSAEGGGAVHEQFF
TRBJ2-7 NA NA TRBV7-8 TGTGCCAGCAGCGCCAGACAGGACTACTACGAGCAGTACTTC CASSARQDYYEQYF
TRBJ2-7 TRBD2 NA TRBV7-6 TGTGCCAGCAGCTTAGGAGCGGGGAAATCCTACGAGCAGTACTTC CASSLGAGKSYEQYF
TRBJ2-7 TRBD1 many TRBV19 TGTGCCAGCAAATCCGGGACAGGGTATTTCGAGCAGTACTTC CASKSGTGYFEQYF
TRBJ1-3 NA NA TRBV20-1 TGCAGTGCTAGCGCTAGGGGAAACACCATATATTTT CSASARGNTIYF
TRBJ2-1 NA once TRBV7-9 TGTGCCAGCAGTTTGAGTGTGGGGCGGGATGAGCAGTTCTTC CASSLSVGRDEQFF
TRBJ2-1 TRBD1 NA TRBV19 TGTGCCAGTAGTCCCGAGGACAGGGGGACCAATGAGCAGTTCTTC CASSPEDRGTNEQFF
TRBJ2-2 NA NA TRBV20-1 TGCAGTGCTCCAGTTAGGGGGACCGGGGAGCTGTTTTTT CSAPVRGTGELFF
TRBJ1-4 NA many TRBV7-9 TGTGCCAGCAGAACGGGACTGGAAAATGAAAAACTGTTTTTT CASRTGLENEKLFF
TRBJ2-7 TRBD1 once TRBV29-1 TGCAGCCGGACAGGGACCTACGAGCAGTACTTC CSRTGTYEQYF
TRBJ2-7 TRBD2 many TRBV27 TGTGCCAGCAGTCCACTAGCGGGAGGGCCACTCGAGCAGTACTTC CASSPLAGGPLEQYF
TRBJ2-7 NA NA TRBV7-8 TGTGCCAGCAGCCCCGAGGAGGGAATTGGAGGGCAGTACTTC CASSPEEGIGGQYF
TRBJ2-1 NA NA TRBV24-1 TGTGCCACCAGCACCTCACGGGAGCAGTTCTTC CATSTSREQFF
TRBJ1-3 NA NA TRBV7-2 TGTGCCAGCAGCCAAGAAGGATCTGGAAACACCATATATTTT CASSQEGSGNTIYF
TRBJ2-5 TRBD2 NA TRBV7-3 TGTGCCAGCAGCTTGTCTAGCGGGGGGACAGAGACCCAGTACTTC CASSLSSGGTETQYF
TRBJ2-7 NA NA TRBV15 TGTGCCACCAGCAGGAGGGATCCGTACTCTTCCTACGAGCAGTACTTC CATSRRDPYSSYEQYF
TRBJ1-1 NA few TRBV11-2 TGTGCCAGTCGGGGCGCCGGTGAAGCTTTCTTT CASRGAGEAFF
TRBJ2-1 TRBD2 NA TRBV7-9 TGTGCCAGCAGCTTTGGGACTAGCGGGACTAGTGAGCAGTTCTTC CASSFGTSGTSEQFF